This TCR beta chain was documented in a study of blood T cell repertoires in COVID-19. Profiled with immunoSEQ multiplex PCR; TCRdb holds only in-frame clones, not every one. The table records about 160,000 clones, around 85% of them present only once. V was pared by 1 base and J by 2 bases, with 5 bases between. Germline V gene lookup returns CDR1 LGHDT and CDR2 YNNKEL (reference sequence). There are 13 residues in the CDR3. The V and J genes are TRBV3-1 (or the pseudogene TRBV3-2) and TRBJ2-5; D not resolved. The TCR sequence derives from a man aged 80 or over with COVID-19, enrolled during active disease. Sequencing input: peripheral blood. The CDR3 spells CASSQGVQETQYF. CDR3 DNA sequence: TGTGCCAGCAGCCAAGGCGTACAAGAGACCCAGTACTTC.